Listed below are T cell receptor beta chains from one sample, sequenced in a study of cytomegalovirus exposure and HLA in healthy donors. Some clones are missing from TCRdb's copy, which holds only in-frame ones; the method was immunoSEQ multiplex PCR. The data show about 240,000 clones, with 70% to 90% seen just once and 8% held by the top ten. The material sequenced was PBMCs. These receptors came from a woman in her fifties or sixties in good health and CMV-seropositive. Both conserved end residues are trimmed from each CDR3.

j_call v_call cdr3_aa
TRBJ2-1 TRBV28 ASSRTREQDNEQF
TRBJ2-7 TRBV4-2 ASSPDGVREQY
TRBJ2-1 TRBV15 ATSGSSPSNEQF
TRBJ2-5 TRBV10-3 AIKGGGETQY
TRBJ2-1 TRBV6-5 ASRPGSSSYNEQF
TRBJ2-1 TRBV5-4 ASTRTSGLYNEQF
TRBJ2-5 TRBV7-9 ASSNVAEETQY
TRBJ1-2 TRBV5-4 ASSITGTNLYGYT
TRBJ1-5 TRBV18 ASSPESNQPQH
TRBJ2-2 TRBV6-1 ASSEGDRVAGELF
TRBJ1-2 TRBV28 ASSSSSITGDPYGYT
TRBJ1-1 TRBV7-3 ASSFGAGANTEAF
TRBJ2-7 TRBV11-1 ASSPGQGLPYEQY
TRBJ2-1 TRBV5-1 ASSLAGGHEQF
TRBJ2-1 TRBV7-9 ASSVGLAGGFEQF
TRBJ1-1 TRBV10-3 AISRTENTEAF
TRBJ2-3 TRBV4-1 ASSQDRGLAPDTQY
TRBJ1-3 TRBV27 ASSKTGGFGNTIY
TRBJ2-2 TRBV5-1 ASSLDRGTGELF
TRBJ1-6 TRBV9 ASSVDSSPLH
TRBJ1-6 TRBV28 ASSPLIRDRDNSPLH
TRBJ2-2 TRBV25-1 ASSADREGLGELF
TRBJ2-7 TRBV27 ASSVTGQVNEQY
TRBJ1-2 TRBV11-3 ASSLEQWGGRGRNYGYT
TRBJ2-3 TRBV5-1 ASRSTDTQY
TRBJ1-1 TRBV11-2 ASSFRYTEAF
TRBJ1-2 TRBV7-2 ASSSTVDYGYT